The present TCR beta chain was sequenced within a study of blood T cells in healthy people across ages. Next came a second PCR, run for about 6 to 12 cycles, which used a sample-barcoded 5' primer along with a J-beta primer mix. A single record per CDR3 protein comes from TCRdb applying MiXCR to the 5' RACE reads. The sample carries some 780,000 distinct CDR3 sequences, around three fifths recorded once. This sequence was found in a man in his forties or fifties in good health. Sequenced: blood.

The CDR3 DNA sequence: TGTGCCACCAGTGATACTCAGGGGGTGGTAGAGACCCAGTACTTC. Translating gives CATSDTQGVVETQYF. This rearrangement joins TRBV24-1 to TRBJ2-5; 7 nucleotides match TRBD1. The CDR3 has 15 residues. Germline trimming cut 3 bases from V and 4 bases from J; bases unmatched to any gene: 7. Germline CDR1 is KGHDR and CDR2 is SFDVKD.